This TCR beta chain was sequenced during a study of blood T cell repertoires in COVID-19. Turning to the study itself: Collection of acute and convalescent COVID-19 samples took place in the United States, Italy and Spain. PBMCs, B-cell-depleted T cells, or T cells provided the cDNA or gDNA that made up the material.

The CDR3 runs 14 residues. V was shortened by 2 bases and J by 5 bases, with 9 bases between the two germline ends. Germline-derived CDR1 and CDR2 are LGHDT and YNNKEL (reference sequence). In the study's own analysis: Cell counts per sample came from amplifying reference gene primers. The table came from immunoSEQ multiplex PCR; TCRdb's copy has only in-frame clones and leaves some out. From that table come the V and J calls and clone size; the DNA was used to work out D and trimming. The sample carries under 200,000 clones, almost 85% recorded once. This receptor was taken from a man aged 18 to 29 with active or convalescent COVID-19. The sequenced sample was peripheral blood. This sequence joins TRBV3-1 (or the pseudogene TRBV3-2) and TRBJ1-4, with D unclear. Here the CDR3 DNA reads TGTGCCAGCAGCCAACAGTACGGGAATGAAAAACTGTTTTTT. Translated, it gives CASSQQYGNEKLFF.